Listed here is a single TCR beta chain. The V segment lost 6 bases and the J segment 4 bases; nucleotides outside the gene matches: 7. Looked up from germline, CDR1 is ENHRY and CDR2 is SYGVKD. The CDR3 has 17 residues. This specimen belongs to a study of T cell changes during pregnancy in multiple sclerosis. The repertoire was sequenced with immunoSEQ multiplex PCR; TCRdb's copy has only in-frame clones and lacks some. The data hold approximately 47,000 clones, with around 90% observed a single time. The V gene is TRBV10-3, the J gene TRBJ2-6, with TRBD1 identical over 12 bases. The receptor was derived from a female donor with multiple sclerosis, enrolled in a pregnancy study. This specimen consisted of peripheral blood, obtained in the first trimester of pregnancy. CDR3 coding DNA: TGTGCCATCAGAACGGGACAGGGGGCGACCGGGGCCAACGTCCTGACTTTC. Amino acids: CAIRTGQGATGANVLTF.